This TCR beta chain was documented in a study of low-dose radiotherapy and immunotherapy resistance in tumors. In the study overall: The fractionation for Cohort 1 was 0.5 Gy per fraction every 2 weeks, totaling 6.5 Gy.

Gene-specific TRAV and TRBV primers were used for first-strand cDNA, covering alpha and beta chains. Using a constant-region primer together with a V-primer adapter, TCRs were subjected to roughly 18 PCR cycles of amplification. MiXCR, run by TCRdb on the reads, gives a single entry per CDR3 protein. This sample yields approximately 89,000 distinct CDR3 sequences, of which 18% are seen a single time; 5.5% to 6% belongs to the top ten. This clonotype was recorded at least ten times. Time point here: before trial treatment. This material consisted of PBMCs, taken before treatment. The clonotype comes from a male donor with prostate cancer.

CDR3 sequence: CSARGSSYNSPLHF. The CDR3 coding sequence is TGCAGTGCTAGAGGGAGCTCCTATAATTCACCCCTCCACTTT. The chain couples TRBV20-1 to TRBJ1-6; D gene ambiguous. Germline V gene sequence: CDR1 DFQATT, CDR2 SNEGSKA (reference sequence). CDR3 length: 14 residues. The germline V and J ends were trimmed by 1 base and 0 bases, with 4 bases remaining between them.